Here is one TCR beta chain with its context. The antigen is unknown. These data come from a study of T cells after yellow fever vaccination. Study outcomes and limitations: Weaker overall was a secondary response that nonetheless peaked faster, on day 5 versus 15. Detected again after the booster were most primary-vaccination clones, at 95% to 96% CD4 and roughly 88% CD8.

MiXCR, run by TCRdb on the 5' RACE reads, gives a single entry per CDR3 protein. This table has more than 350,000 distinct CDR3 sequences, around 10% appearing once. This CDR3 is built from 13 residues. Trimming stripped 7 bases from V and 7 bases from J, with 13 bases between. Germline V gives CDR1 SGHAT, CDR2 FQNNGV. Sample: PBMCs, taken on the day of the first yellow fever vaccination. V and J are TRBV11-2 and TRBJ1-4; weak D call: TRBD1 (6 bases). The source is a man younger than 35 who received the YFV17D yellow fever vaccine. The CDR3 DNA is TGTGCCAGCACCAACAGGGTTGGTGAAAAACTGTTTTTT. It specifies CASTNRVGEKLFF.